These 6 T cell receptor beta chains were all obtained from the same sample, sequenced in a study of cytomegalovirus exposure and HLA in healthy donors. This PCR relied on a set of 60 Vbeta primers and 13 Jbeta primers. Libraries were prepared by immunoSEQ multiplex PCR; TCRdb keeps only in-frame clonotypes and omits some of them. Of fewer than 250,000 clones listed, about 90% are singletons. Sequencing was carried out using PBMCs. Every receptor here comes from a boy aged 2-9 years in good health and CMV-seronegative.

The chain combines TRBV27 with TRBJ2-7, with D perhaps TRBD2 (5 bases). CDR3 size: 14 residues. Looked up from germline, CDR1 is MNHEY and CDR2 is SMNVEV (reference sequence). V lost 5 bases, J lost 1 base, and 12 bases lay in between. CDR3 nucleotide sequence: TGTGCCAGCAGTATGGGTCGGGGATCCTACGAGCAGTACTTC. This encodes CASSMGRGSYEQYF.

V is TRBV25-1 and J is TRBJ2-2; D gene uncertain. The length of the CDR3 is 12 residues. The V gene lost 7 bases and the J gene lost 7 bases, with 10 bases spanning the gap. Looked up from germline, CDR1 is MGHDK and CDR2 is SYGVNS. The CDR3 reads CASNPVHGELFF. CDR3 bases: TGTGCCAGCAATCCGGTTCACGGGGAGCTGTTTTTT. Full variable domain (remainder filled in from reference TRBV25-1 and TRBJ2-2): EADIYQTPRYLVIGTGKKITLECSQTMGHDKMYWYQQDPGMELHLIHYSYGVNSTEKGDLSSESTVSRIRTEHFPLTLESARPSHTSQYLCASNPVHGELFFGEGSRLTVL.

The genes are TRBV7-2 and TRBJ2-5, with 11 bases fitting TRBD2. V trimming: 4 bases; J trimming: 6 bases; junction bases outside the gene matches: 4. In germline, CDR1 is SGHTA, CDR2 FQGNSA. This CDR3 comprises 14 residues. CDR3: CASSSLAGGKTQYF. The CDR3 DNA sequence: TGTGCCAGCAGCTCTCTAGCGGGGGGTAAGACCCAGTACTTC.

The rearrangement links TRBV6-1 to TRBJ1-6; the D gene is possibly TRBD1 (5 bases). Trimming removed 7 bases from V and 7 bases from J, with 14 bases in between. Germline CDR1 is MNHNS and CDR2 is SASEGT. The CDR3 runs to 14 residues. The CDR3 spells CASKPGLTNSPLHF. Here the CDR3 DNA reads TGTGCCAGCAAACCGGGACTCACAAATTCACCCCTCCACTTT.

The J gene is TRBJ1-5, the V gene TRBV4-1; D gene ambiguous. Germline V gene sequence: CDR1 MGHRA, CDR2 YSYEKL. The CDR3 loop spans 16 amino acids. Trimming removed 0 bases at V and 0 bases at J, with 9 bases between. The CDR3: CASSQDEGSSNQPQHF. CDR3 nucleotides: TGCGCCAGCAGCCAAGATGAAGGGAGTAGCAATCAGCCCCAGCATTTT.

This clone was counted a single time. V is TRBV25-1 and J is TRBJ2-7, with a tentative D call TRBD2 (5 bases). Trimming left V 2 bases short and J 2 bases short, with 13 bases between. CDR3 length equals 15 residues. Per germline, CDR1 MGHDK and CDR2 SYGVNS. The CDR3, as DNA: TGTGCCAGCAGTGAACTAGCAGACAACACCTACGAGCAGTACTTC. Protein sequence: CASSELADNTYEQYF.